Listed below are T cell receptor beta chains from one sample, sequenced in a study of T cells in tumors after PD-1 blockade. Clones were sequenced by immunoSEQ multiplex PCR, and TCRdb holds only the in-frame ones, with some missing. The sample has fewer than 9,500 clones; 60% to 80% are singletons. The sample consisted of tumor tissue, taken after anti-PD-1 treatment. These receptors all come from a human donor with basal cell carcinoma. CDR3s include the opening cysteine and the closing phenylalanine or tryptophan. A D gene is named only where the DNA matches it firmly. Clone size is shown for a subset of rows, as once, few, many or a class of expanded clone.

clone_size	d_call	v_call	j_call	cdr3_nt	cdr3_aa
.	TRBD1	TRBV7-9	TRBJ2-7	TGTGCCAGCAGCTTGGGACAGGGTGGGGTCCACGAGCAGTACTTC	CASSLGQGGVHEQYF
.	TRBD1	TRBV5-5	TRBJ1-1	TGTGCCAGCAGCTTGGAGGACAGGGCCACTGAAGCTTTCTTT	CASSLEDRATEAFF
.	TRBD2	TRBV11-3	TRBJ2-1	TGTGCCAGCAGCTCCGATGGCGGGGGGTACAATGAGCAGTTCTTC	CASSSDGGGYNEQFF
.	.	TRBV2	TRBJ1-3	TGTGCCAGCAGTGTGGAGCGGGAAAACACCATATATTTT	CASSVERENTIYF
.	.	TRBV6-1	TRBJ1-2	TGTGCCAGCAGTGAATCGGGAAGACGAGCTAACTATGGCTACACCTTC	CASSESGRRANYGYTF
.	.	TRBV5-1	TRBJ1-6	TGCGCCAGCAGCTTCGGGCAGCCCAATTCACCCCTCCACTTT	CASSFGQPNSPLHF
medium-sized	.	TRBV14	TRBJ2-1	TGTGCCAGCAGCCCCCGGACAGCCATAAGCTCCTACAATGAGCAGTTCTTC	CASSPRTAISSYNEQFF
.	TRBD1	TRBV5-1	TRBJ1-1	TGCGCCAGCAGCAAAGGACAGGGGGCGCGTTTCGCTGAAGCTTTCTTT	CASSKGQGARFAEAFF
.	.	TRBV7-2	TRBJ1-2	TGTGCCAGCAGCTTGATGATTTCGCGAACGGGGGGCTACACCTTC	CASSLMISRTGGYTF
large	TRBD1	TRBV23-1	TRBJ2-4	TGCGCCAGCAGGCCTCATAACAGGGGAATTGGAAACATTCAGTACTTC	CASRPHNRGIGNIQYF
medium-sized	.	TRBV28	TRBJ2-1	TGTGCCAGCACCTCCTTAGGGGAGAACTACAATGAGCAGTTCTTC	CASTSLGENYNEQFF
.	.	TRBV5-6	TRBJ2-7	TGTGCCGTAAACGGAAGGGGCTCCTACGAGCAGTACTTC	CAVNGRGSYEQYF
.	TRBD2	TRBV15	TRBJ2-7	TGTGCCACCAGCACACTAGCGGGAGAGGTCAGCGGTTCCTACGAGCAGTACTTC	CATSTLAGEVSGSYEQYF
.	.	TRBV5-1	TRBJ2-5	TGCGCCAGCAGCTTGAGTCGGGGGAACGAGGAGACCCAGTACTTC	CASSLSRGNEETQYF
.	.	TRBV29-1	TRBJ1-5	TGCAGCGTTGGCGGGAGCAATCAGCCCCAGCATTTT	CSVGGSNQPQHF
.	.	TRBV5-6	TRBJ1-6	TGTGCCAGCAGCTTGAGGACGGTAGATAATTCACCCCTCCACTTT	CASSLRTVDNSPLHF
.	TRBD2	TRBV19	TRBJ2-1	TGTGCCACCTCGCGCGCGGGGGGTGACAATGAGCAGTTCTTC	CATSRAGGDNEQFF
.	.	TRBV7-9	TRBJ1-2	TGTGCCAGCAGCTTAGATGTGGACTATGGCTACACCTTC	CASSLDVDYGYTF
.	.	TRBV12-3/TRBV12-4	TRBJ2-7	TGTGCCAGCAGTTTAGGAGCGGGCGACGAGCAGTACTTC	CASSLGAGDEQYF
.	TRBD1	TRBV30	TRBJ1-4	TGTGCCTGGAACCCGACAGGGGAGGATGAAAAACTGTTTTTT	CAWNPTGEDEKLFF
.	.	TRBV10-3	TRBJ2-7	TGTGCCATCAGTGAGTCAGGGGACTACGAGCAGTACTTC	CAISESGDYEQYF
.	.	TRBV27	TRBJ1-5	TGTGCCAGCAGTTTCCGCGGAGGTAGCAATCAGCCCCAGCATTTT	CASSFRGGSNQPQHF
.	.	TRBV5-1	TRBJ1-1	TGCGCCAGCAGCTTGGGAGGTGGGATGGACACTGAAGCTTTCTTT	CASSLGGGMDTEAFF
.	.	TRBV14	TRBJ2-7	TGTGCCAGCAGCCCAAGGTACTCCTACGAGCAGTACTTC	CASSPRYSYEQYF
.	TRBD1	TRBV24-1	TRBJ2-5	TGTGCCACCAGTGAACCGACAGGGGGACAAGAGACCCAGTACTTC	CATSEPTGGQETQYF
.	.	TRBV14	TRBJ1-6	TGTGCCAGCAGCCATTCGGGACCCCTCCACTTT	CASSHSGPLHF
.	TRBD1	TRBV27	TRBJ1-2	TGTGCCAGCAGTCCCCGGGACAGGAACTATGGCTACACCTTC	CASSPRDRNYGYTF
few	.	TRBV5-5	TRBJ1-3	TGTGCCAGCAGCTGGGAGTTTTACTCTGGAAACACCATATATTTT	CASSWEFYSGNTIYF
medium-sized	.	TRBV20-1	TRBJ2-7	TGCAGTGCTCGCGGACTTTACGAGCAGTACTTC	CSARGLYEQYF
few	TRBD2	TRBV27	TRBJ2-3	TGTGCCAGCAGTTTAGAAAGCGGGAGCGCAGATACGCAGTATTTT	CASSLESGSADTQYF
.	TRBD2	TRBV6-2/TRBV6-3	TRBJ2-7	TGTGCCAGCAGTTACGATGAATTCGGTCGGACTAGCTTGTTCGAGCAGTACTTC	CASSYDEFGRTSLFEQYF
.	TRBD1	TRBV24-1	TRBJ1-1	TGTGCCACCAGTGACACCGACAGGGTACTTGGAGCTTTCTTT	CATSDTDRVLGAFF